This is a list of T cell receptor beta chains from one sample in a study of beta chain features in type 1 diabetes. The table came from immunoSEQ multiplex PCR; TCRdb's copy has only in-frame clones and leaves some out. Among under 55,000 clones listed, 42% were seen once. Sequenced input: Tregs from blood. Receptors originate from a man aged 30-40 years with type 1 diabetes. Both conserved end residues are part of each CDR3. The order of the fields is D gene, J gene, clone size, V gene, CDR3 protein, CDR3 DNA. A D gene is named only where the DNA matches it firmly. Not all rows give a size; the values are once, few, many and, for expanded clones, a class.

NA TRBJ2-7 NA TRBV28 CASSFSTGSYEQYF TGTGCCAGCAGTTTTTCCACGGGCTCCTACGAGCAGTACTTC
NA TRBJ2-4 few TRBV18 CASSPDTGSKNIQYF TGTGCCAGCTCACCCGATACAGGTTCAAAAAACATTCAGTACTTC
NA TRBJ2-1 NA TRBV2 CASRSKGAGYNEQFF TGTGCCAGCAGGTCCAAGGGAGCTGGTTACAATGAGCAGTTCTTC
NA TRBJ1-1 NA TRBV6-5 CASSSTGEAFF TGTGCCAGCAGCTCAACAGGGGAAGCTTTCTTT
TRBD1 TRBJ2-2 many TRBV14 CASSQETGGITGELFF TGTGCCAGCAGCCAAGAAACAGGGGGCATCACCGGGGAGCTGTTTTTT
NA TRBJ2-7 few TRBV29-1 CSVVGSGNYYEQYF TGCAGCGTTGTAGGTAGCGGTAATTACTACGAGCAGTACTTC
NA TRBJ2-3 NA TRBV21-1 CASSTSSGITNTQYF TGTGCCAGCAGCACCTCTAGCGGGATAACGAATACGCAGTATTTT
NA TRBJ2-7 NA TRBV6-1 CASWERAYEQYF TGTGCCAGCTGGGAGAGGGCCTACGAGCAGTACTTC
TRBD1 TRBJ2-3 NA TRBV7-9 CASSLGTGRTDTQYF TGTGCCAGCAGCCTGGGGACAGGGAGGACAGATACGCAGTATTTT
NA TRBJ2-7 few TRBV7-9 CASSLLAGEQYF TGTGCCAGCAGCTTATTGGCCGGGGAGCAGTACTTC
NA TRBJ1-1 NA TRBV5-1 CASSLGSGILGTEAFF TGCGCCAGCAGCTTGGGGAGCGGGATATTGGGGACTGAAGCTTTCTTT
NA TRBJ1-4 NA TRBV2 CASSGTAPSEKLFF TGTGCCAGCAGTGGGACAGCCCCAAGTGAAAAACTGTTTTTT
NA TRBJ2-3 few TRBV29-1 CSLIDVSTDTQYF TGCAGCTTGATAGATGTTAGCACAGATACGCAGTATTTT
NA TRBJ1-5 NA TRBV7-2 CASTREGQPQHF TGTGCCAGCACCAGGGAAGGGCAGCCCCAGCATTTT
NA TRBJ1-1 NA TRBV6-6 CASRGVRLNTEAFF TGTGCCAGCAGGGGCGTTAGATTGAACACTGAAGCTTTCTTT
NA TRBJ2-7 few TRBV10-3 CAISESLDRSYEQYF TGTGCCATCAGTGAGTCACTCGACAGATCCTACGAGCAGTACTTC
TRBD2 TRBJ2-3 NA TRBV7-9 CASSSSSGSTDTQYF TGTGCCAGCAGCTCCTCTAGCGGGAGCACAGATACGCAGTATTTT
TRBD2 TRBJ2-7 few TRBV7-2 CASSLAGGRNYEQYF TGTGCCAGCAGCTTAGCGGGAGGGAGAAACTACGAGCAGTACTTC
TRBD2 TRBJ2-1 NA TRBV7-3 CASSLVPGLAGEYNEQFF TGTGCCAGCAGCCTCGTCCCGGGACTAGCGGGAGAGTACAATGAGCAGTTCTTC
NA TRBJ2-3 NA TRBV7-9 CASSLAGADTQYF TGTGCCAGCAGCTTAGCAGGGGCGGATACGCAGTATTTT
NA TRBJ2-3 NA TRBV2 CASSDGSGGDTQYF TGTGCCAGCAGTGACGGGTCGGGGGGCGATACGCAGTATTTT
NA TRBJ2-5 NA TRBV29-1 CSVAGPQGTQYF TGCAGCGTAGCCGGGCCCCAGGGGACCCAGTACTTC
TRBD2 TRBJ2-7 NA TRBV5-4 CASSAGLGTSGYEQYF TGTGCCAGCAGCGCGGGTTTAGGGACTAGCGGATACGAGCAGTACTTC
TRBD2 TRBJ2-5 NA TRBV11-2 CASSPWNAGGQETQYF TGTGCCAGCAGCCCATGGAACGCGGGGGGCCAAGAGACCCAGTACTTC
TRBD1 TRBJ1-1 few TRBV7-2 CASSPRQGLGTEAFF TGTGCCAGCAGCCCTAGACAGGGGTTGGGCACTGAAGCTTTCTTT
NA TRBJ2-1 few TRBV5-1 CASSVGSFFEQFF TGCGCCAGCAGTGTTGGTAGTTTCTTTGAGCAGTTCTTC
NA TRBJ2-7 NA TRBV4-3 CASSQVRRRAYEQYF TGCGCCAGCAGCCAGGTCAGGAGGCGCGCCTACGAGCAGTACTTC
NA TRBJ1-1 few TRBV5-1 CASSIRGLEDTEAFF TGCGCCAGCAGCATTAGGGGGTTGGAAGACACTGAAGCTTTCTTT
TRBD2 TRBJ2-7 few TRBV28 CASSSQHTTPGLAAYEQYF TGTGCCAGCAGTTCCCAACATACTACTCCGGGACTAGCGGCCTACGAGCAGTACTTC
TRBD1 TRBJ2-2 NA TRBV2 CASRTGTGAAGELFF TGTGCCAGCAGGACCGGGACAGGGGCGGCCGGGGAGCTGTTTTTT
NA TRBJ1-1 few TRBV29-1 CSVLESPPNTEAFF TGCAGCGTTCTTGAGTCCCCTCCAAACACTGAAGCTTTCTTT
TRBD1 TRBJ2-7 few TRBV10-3 CAIRPGQGAIHEQYF TGTGCCATCAGACCGGGACAGGGGGCGATCCACGAGCAGTACTTC
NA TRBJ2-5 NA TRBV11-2 CASSFLSGSQETQYF TGTGCCAGCAGCTTCCTTTCAGGGTCCCAAGAGACCCAGTACTTC
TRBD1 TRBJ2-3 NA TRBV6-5 CASSYSGQGGDTQYF TGTGCCAGCAGTTACTCGGGACAGGGTGGAGATACGCAGTATTTT
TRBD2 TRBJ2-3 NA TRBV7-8 CASSSLAGASTDTQYF TGTGCCAGCAGCTCACTAGCGGGAGCGAGCACAGATACGCAGTATTTT
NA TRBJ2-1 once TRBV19 CASSPAKWGRNEQFF TGTGCCAGTAGTCCCGCTAAATGGGGGCGAAACGAGCAGTTCTTC
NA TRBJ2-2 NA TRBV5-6 CASSLVTRRTVGTGELFF TGTGCCAGCAGCTTGGTAACCCGGAGAACGGTTGGCACCGGGGAGCTGTTTTTT
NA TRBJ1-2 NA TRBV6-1 CASGGQVRGYTF TGTGCCTCCGGAGGGCAGGTCAGGGGCTACACCTTC
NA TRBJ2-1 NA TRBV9 CASSVLASNEQFF TGTGCCAGCAGCGTACTAGCGTCGAATGAGCAGTTCTTC
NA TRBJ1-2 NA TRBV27 CASRTFDRPHYGYTF TGTGCCAGCAGAACCTTCGACAGACCCCACTATGGCTACACCTTC
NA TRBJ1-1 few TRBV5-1 CASSLDSMNTEAFF TGCGCCAGCAGCTTGGACAGCATGAACACTGAAGCTTTCTTT
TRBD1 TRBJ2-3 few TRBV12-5 CASGKGQGADTQYF TGTGCTAGTGGTAAGGGACAGGGCGCAGATACGCAGTATTTT
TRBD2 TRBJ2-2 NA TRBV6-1 CAISEGTSGSNTGELFF TGTGCCATCAGTGAAGGGACTAGCGGCTCGAACACCGGGGAGCTGTTTTTT
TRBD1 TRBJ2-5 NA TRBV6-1 CASSEADRGETQYF TGTGCCAGCAGTGAGGCGGACAGGGGAGAGACCCAGTACTTC
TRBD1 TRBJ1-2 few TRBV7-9 CASSFEGQGHGYTF TGTGCCAGCAGCTTTGAAGGACAGGGACATGGCTACACCTTC
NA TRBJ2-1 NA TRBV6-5 CASRRQASSYNEQFF TGTGCCAGCAGGCGACAGGCCAGCTCCTACAATGAGCAGTTCTTC
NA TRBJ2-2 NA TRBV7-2 CASSLRYSGELFF TGTGCCAGCAGCTTACGCTATTCCGGGGAGCTGTTTTTT
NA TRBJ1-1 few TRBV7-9 CASSLFSEVVAFF TGTGCCAGCAGCTTGTTTTCGGAGGTCGTGGCTTTCTTT
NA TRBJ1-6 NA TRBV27 CASSLLPGQNSPLHF TGTGCCAGCAGTTTGCTACCGGGACAAAATTCACCCCTCCACTTT
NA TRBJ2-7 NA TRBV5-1 CASSLWLRDSNQGEQYF TGCGCCAGCAGCTTGTGGTTGCGGGACAGCAACCAAGGGGAGCAGTACTTC